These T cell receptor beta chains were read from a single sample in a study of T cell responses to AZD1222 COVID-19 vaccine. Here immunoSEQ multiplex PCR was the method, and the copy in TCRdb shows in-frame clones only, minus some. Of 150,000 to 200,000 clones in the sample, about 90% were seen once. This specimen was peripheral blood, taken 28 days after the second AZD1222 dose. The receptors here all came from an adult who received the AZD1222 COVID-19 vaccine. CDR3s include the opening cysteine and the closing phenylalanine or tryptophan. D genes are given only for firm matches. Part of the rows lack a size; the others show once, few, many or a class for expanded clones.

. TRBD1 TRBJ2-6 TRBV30 TGTGCCCATACCCTGGGGACAGCCTTCAACGTCCTGACTTTC CAHTLGTAFNVLTF
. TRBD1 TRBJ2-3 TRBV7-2 TGTGCCAGCAGCCCAGGGGGTTCGGCAGATACGCAGTATTTT CASSPGGSADTQYF
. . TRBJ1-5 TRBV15 TGTGCCACCAGCAGGGGCCAAGTCAGCACAGGTTCGCATCAGCCCCAGCATTTT CATSRGQVSTGSHQPQHF
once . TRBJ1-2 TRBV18 TGTGCCAGCTCACTGGACAGTACTAACTATGGCTACACCTTC CASSLDSTNYGYTF
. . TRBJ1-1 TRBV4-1 TGCGCCAGCAGCCAAGATCACAGGACAGCCACTGAAGCTTTCTTT CASSQDHRTATEAFF
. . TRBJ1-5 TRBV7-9 TGTGCCAGCAGCCACAACATCGAAAGCAATCAGCCCCAGCATTTT CASSHNIESNQPQHF
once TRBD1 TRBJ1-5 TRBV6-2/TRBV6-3 TGTGCCAGCAGTTACCCCGGGACAGGGTTCAATCAGCCCCAGCATTTT CASSYPGTGFNQPQHF
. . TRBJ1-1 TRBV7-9 TGTGCCAGCAGCTTTGTAGAGAACACTGAAGCTTTCTTT CASSFVENTEAFF
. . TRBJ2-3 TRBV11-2 TGTGCCAGCAGCCACCACTTTGGGGGCGGCCGCACAGATACGCAGTATTTT CASSHHFGGGRTDTQYF
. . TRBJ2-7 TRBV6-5 TGTGCCAGCAGTTACCTAGGGAACTCCTACGAGCAGTACTTC CASSYLGNSYEQYF
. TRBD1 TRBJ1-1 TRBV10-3 TGTGCCATCACCTCGTCGGACAGGCAGAACACTGAAGCTTTCTTT CAITSSDRQNTEAFF
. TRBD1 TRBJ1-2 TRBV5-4 TGTGCCAGCAGCTTTGGGGGACAGGGTGGAGATGGCTACACCTTC CASSFGGQGGDGYTF
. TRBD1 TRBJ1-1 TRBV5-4 TGTGCCAGCAGCCCGTGGACAGGCTTTACTGAAGCTTTCTTT CASSPWTGFTEAFF
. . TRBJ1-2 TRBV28 TGTGCCAGCAGCGAAGCGGGGGCGTGGGCGGGTTCCTATGGCTACACCTTC CASSEAGAWAGSYGYTF
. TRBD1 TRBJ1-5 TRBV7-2 TGTGCCAGCAGCGCCGGACAGGGGGTCGGAAATCAGCCCCAGCATTTT CASSAGQGVGNQPQHF
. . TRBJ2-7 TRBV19 TGTGCCAGTAGTATTGCAGGGACCTACGAGCAGTACTTC CASSIAGTYEQYF
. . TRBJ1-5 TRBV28 TGTGCCAGCAGTTTAGTCCAGGGCAGGCAGCCCCAGCATTTT CASSLVQGRQPQHF
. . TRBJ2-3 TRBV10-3 TGTGCCATCAGGGAAATGGATACGCAGTATTTT CAIREMDTQYF
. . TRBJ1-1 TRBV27 TGTGCCAGCAGTTTATCCCCAGGAGTGAACACTGAAGCTTTCTTT CASSLSPGVNTEAFF
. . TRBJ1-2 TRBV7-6 TGTGCCAGCAGCCCAGACAGATCAGGGATTTATGGCTACACCTTC CASSPDRSGIYGYTF
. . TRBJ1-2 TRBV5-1 TGCGCCAGCAGCCCCTTAGGGGGGAACTATGGCTACACCTTC CASSPLGGNYGYTF
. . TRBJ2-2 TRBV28 TGTGCCACCCTGGGGGCCCCCGGGGAGCTGTTTTTT CATLGAPGELFF
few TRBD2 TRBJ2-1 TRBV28 TGTGCCAGCAGTTCTAGCGGGGAGTCCTCCTACAATGAGCAGTTCTTC CASSSSGESSYNEQFF
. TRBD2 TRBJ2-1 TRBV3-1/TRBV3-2 TGTGCCAGCAGCCGAGGACTAGCGGTTAGCTCCTACAATGAGCAGTTCTTC CASSRGLAVSSYNEQFF
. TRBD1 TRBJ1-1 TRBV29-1 TGCAGCGTCATGGGGGCCCAGGGGGCGGGGGAGACTGAAGCTTTCTTT CSVMGAQGAGETEAFF
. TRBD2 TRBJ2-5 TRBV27 TGTGCCAGCAGTTTAGGCCTAGCGGGGGGGGGCGAGACCCAGTACTTC CASSLGLAGGGETQYF
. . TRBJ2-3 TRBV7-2 TGTGCCAGCAGCTTAGGGTGGGCGGCAGATACGCAGTATTTT CASSLGWAADTQYF
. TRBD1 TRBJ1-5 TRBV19 TGTGCCAGTAGCGACAGGGGCCGCGGACAGCCCCAGCATTTT CASSDRGRGQPQHF
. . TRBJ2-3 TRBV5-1 TGCGCCAGCAGCTTGGAGGGGGGCACACACGGGGATACGCAGTATTTT CASSLEGGTHGDTQYF
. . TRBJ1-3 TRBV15 TGTGCCACCAGCAGTCTCCGGGGTTCTGGAAACACCATATATTTT CATSSLRGSGNTIYF
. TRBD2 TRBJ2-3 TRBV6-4 TGTGCCAGCAGTGCCCTAGGGACTAGCGGGGGGACTACAGATACGCAGTATTTT CASSALGTSGGTTDTQYF
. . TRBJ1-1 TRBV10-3 TGTGCCATCAGTGAACCGGCGAACACTGAAGCTTTCTTT CAISEPANTEAFF
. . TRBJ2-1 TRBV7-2 TGTGCCAGCAGCTTATTCGGGGGGCTTTCCTACAATGAGCAGTTCTTC CASSLFGGLSYNEQFF
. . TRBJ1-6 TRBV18 TGTGCCAGCTCACCGGGGTTAGAGGGCTCACCCCTCCACTTT CASSPGLEGSPLHF
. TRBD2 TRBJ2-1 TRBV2 TGTGCCAGCAGGCGGGGGACTAGCGGTTCCAATGAGCAGTTCTTC CASRRGTSGSNEQFF
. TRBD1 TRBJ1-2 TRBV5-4 TGTGCCAGCAGCCCGACAGGAGCCACAGGGGGTTATGGCTACACCTTC CASSPTGATGGYGYTF
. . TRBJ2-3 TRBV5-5 TGTGCCAGCAGCTTGCAAGGCGGTTTCACAGATACGCAGTATTTT CASSLQGGFTDTQYF
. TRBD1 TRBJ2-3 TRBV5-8 TGTGCCAGCAGCACCGTCAGGGGGCCAGATCCAGGAGATACGCAGTATTTT CASSTVRGPDPGDTQYF
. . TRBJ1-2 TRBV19 TGTGCCAGTACTGGGGGATCCGGTCGGTATGGCTACACCTTC CASTGGSGRYGYTF
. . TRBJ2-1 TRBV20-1 TGCAGTGCTAGTTCCGAGAATGAGCAGTTCTTC CSASSENEQFF
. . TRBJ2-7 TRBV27 TGTGCCAGCAGTTTATCGTGGACAGACACCTACGAGCAGTACTTC CASSLSWTDTYEQYF